A selection of T cell receptor beta chains follows, all from one sample in a study of blood T cells in healthy people across ages. TCRdb redid the calling of the 5' RACE reads with MiXCR, one entry per CDR3 protein. The sample has roughly 1,800,000 distinct CDR3 sequences; just under 50% are singletons. The sample taken for sequencing was blood. The receptors stem from a woman aged 40 to 50 in good health. CDR3s include the opening cysteine and the closing phenylalanine or tryptophan. Fields, in order: D gene, V gene, clone size, J gene, CDR3 protein, CDR3 DNA. D genes are given only for firm matches. Rows may omit the clone size; those that give it use once, few, many or a size class.

D: .
V: TRBV6-5
size: .
J: TRBJ1-2
CDR3: CASRPGREYGYTF
DNA: TGTGCCAGCAGGCCCGGACGGGAATATGGCTACACCTTC

D: .
V: TRBV7-2
size: .
J: TRBJ2-6
CDR3: CASGPGKGSAVNVLTF
DNA: TGTGCCAGCGGCCCGGGGAAGGGAAGTGCGGTCAACGTCCTGACTTTC

D: .
V: TRBV6-2/TRBV6-3
size: .
J: TRBJ1-2
CDR3: CASAPYGGRGYGYTF
DNA: TGTGCCAGCGCGCCCTACGGGGGAAGGGGCTATGGCTACACCTTC

D: .
V: TRBV20-1
size: .
J: TRBJ2-3
CDR3: CSAPEAGDTQYF
DNA: TGCAGTGCCCCCGAGGCAGGGGATACGCAGTATTTT

D: .
V: TRBV27
size: .
J: TRBJ1-4
CDR3: CASGGVGEKLFF
DNA: TGTGCCAGCGGGGGTGTAGGAGAAAAACTGTTTTTT

D: TRBD1
V: TRBV4-1
size: .
J: TRBJ2-4
CDR3: CASSPTGNLAENIQYF
DNA: TGCGCCAGCAGCCCGACAGGGAACCTAGCCGAAAACATTCAGTACTTC

D: .
V: TRBV20-1
size: few
J: TRBJ1-2
CDR3: CITAGIYGYTF
DNA: TGCATCACCGCGGGGATCTATGGCTACACCTTC

D: TRBD1
V: TRBV7-9
size: few
J: TRBJ1-6
CDR3: CASSFGTASGGSPLHF
DNA: TGTGCCAGCAGCTTCGGGACAGCCTCAGGGGGATCACCCCTCCACTTT

D: TRBD1
V: TRBV7-9
size: few
J: TRBJ2-7
CDR3: CASSFGQDEQYF
DNA: TGTGCCAGCAGCTTCGGACAGGACGAGCAGTACTTC

D: TRBD1
V: TRBV10-2
size: .
J: TRBJ1-2
CDR3: CASSEVGQGVLSGGYTF
DNA: TGCGCCAGCAGTGAGGTGGGACAGGGGGTTCTCTCTGGAGGCTACACCTTC

D: TRBD1
V: TRBV10-3
size: .
J: TRBJ2-3
CDR3: CTISRQGSTDTQYF
DNA: TGTACCATCAGTCGACAGGGGAGCACAGATACGCAGTATTTT

D: TRBD1
V: TRBV7-9
size: few
J: TRBJ2-7
CDR3: CASSLAGGQGGYSYEQYF
DNA: TGTGCCAGCAGCTTAGCGGGGGGACAGGGCGGCTACTCCTACGAGCAGTACTTC

D: TRBD1
V: TRBV28
size: .
J: TRBJ2-7
CDR3: CASRSRGRYEQYF
DNA: TGTGCCAGCAGGTCCAGGGGGCGGTACGAGCAGTACTTC

D: TRBD2
V: TRBV11-3
size: .
J: TRBJ2-5
CDR3: CASSIRLAGVQETQYF
DNA: TGTGCCAGCAGCATCCGACTAGCGGGGGTCCAAGAGACCCAGTACTTC

D: .
V: TRBV7-2
size: .
J: TRBJ1-2
CDR3: CASSQGREAYGYTF
DNA: TGTGCCAGCAGCCAGGGGAGGGAGGCCTATGGCTACACCTTC

D: .
V: TRBV11-2
size: .
J: TRBJ2-1
CDR3: CASSPHRGNEQFF
DNA: TGTGCCAGCAGCCCCCACCGGGGGAATGAGCAGTTCTTC

D: .
V: TRBV7-9
size: .
J: TRBJ2-3
CDR3: CASSLMGDPTDTQYF
DNA: TGTGCCAGCAGCTTAATGGGGGATCCCACAGATACGCAGTATTTT

D: TRBD2
V: TRBV12-5
size: .
J: TRBJ2-1
CDR3: CASGLGTSANNEQFF
DNA: TGTGCTAGTGGTTTGGGGACTAGCGCGAACAATGAGCAGTTCTTC

D: TRBD1
V: TRBV12-3/TRBV12-4
size: few
J: TRBJ2-7
CDR3: CASSLSETGVEQYF
DNA: TGTGCCAGCAGTTTATCCGAGACAGGGGTCGAGCAGTACTTC

D: .
V: TRBV6-5
size: few
J: TRBJ2-1
CDR3: CASSYMHEQFF
DNA: TGTGCCAGCAGTTACATGCATGAGCAGTTCTTC

D: TRBD1
V: TRBV7-2
size: .
J: TRBJ2-7
CDR3: CASSGGGQGTYNEQYF
DNA: TGTGCCAGCAGCGGAGGGGGACAGGGTACTTACAATGAGCAGTACTTC

D: .
V: TRBV4-3
size: many
J: TRBJ2-3
CDR3: CASSQEFWDTQYF
DNA: TGCGCCAGCAGCCAAGAGTTTTGGGATACGCAGTATTTT

D: TRBD2
V: TRBV5-1
size: .
J: TRBJ2-1
CDR3: CASSPGTSGGMAGNEQFF
DNA: TGCGCCAGCAGCCCCGGGACTAGCGGGGGTATGGCGGGGAATGAGCAGTTCTTC

D: TRBD1
V: TRBV9
size: once
J: TRBJ1-1
CDR3: CASSGTGRGEAFF
DNA: TGTGCCAGCAGCGGGACAGGCCGCGGTGAAGCTTTCTTT

D: TRBD1
V: TRBV5-1
size: .
J: TRBJ2-7
CDR3: CASSLGLPSGTGSYEQYF
DNA: TGCGCCAGCAGCTTGGGCCTCCCCTCCGGGACAGGTTCCTACGAGCAGTACTTC

D: .
V: TRBV5-6
size: .
J: TRBJ1-1
CDR3: CASSLKGGLSTEAFF
DNA: TGTGCCAGCAGCTTGAAAGGGGGACTGAGCACTGAAGCTTTCTTT

D: .
V: TRBV12-3/TRBV12-4
size: .
J: TRBJ1-1
CDR3: CASTRRGLVTEAFF
DNA: TGTGCCAGCACCCGACGGGGGCTGGTCACTGAAGCTTTCTTT

D: TRBD2
V: TRBV5-1
size: few
J: TRBJ2-3
CDR3: CASSGGTSADTQYF
DNA: TGCGCCAGCAGCGGGGGGACTAGCGCAGATACGCAGTATTTT

D: .
V: TRBV21-1
size: .
J: TRBJ2-1
CDR3: CASSTTQGTVQNNEQFF
DNA: TGTGCCAGCAGCACGACCCAGGGGACGGTACAAAACAATGAGCAGTTCTTC

D: TRBD2
V: TRBV6-5
size: few
J: TRBJ2-5
CDR3: CASSSRSGGGETQYF
DNA: TGTGCCAGCAGTTCGCGTAGCGGGGGCGGAGAGACCCAGTACTTC

D: .
V: TRBV15
size: .
J: TRBJ2-5
CDR3: CATSNFGETQYF
DNA: TGTGCCACAAGCAACTTCGGGGAGACCCAGTACTTC

D: .
V: TRBV5-1
size: .
J: TRBJ2-3
CDR3: CASSFYLTDTQYF
DNA: TGCGCCAGCAGCTTTTACCTCACAGATACGCAGTATTTT

D: .
V: TRBV13
size: few
J: TRBJ2-1
CDR3: CASSLGGQRQFF
DNA: TGTGCCAGCAGCTTAGGTGGGCAACGGCAGTTCTTC

D: TRBD2
V: TRBV5-1
size: .
J: TRBJ2-1
CDR3: CASRWTSGGSYNEQFF
DNA: TGCGCCAGCAGGTGGACTAGCGGGGGATCCTACAATGAGCAGTTCTTC

D: .
V: TRBV29-1
size: .
J: TRBJ2-7
CDR3: CSVLLDPGYNEQYF
DNA: TGCAGCGTTCTTTTGGATCCAGGGTACAATGAGCAGTACTTC

D: .
V: TRBV12-3/TRBV12-4
size: few
J: TRBJ2-4
CDR3: CASSLWGFGSKNIQYF
DNA: TGTGCCAGCAGTTTATGGGGGTTTGGGTCCAAAAACATTCAGTACTTC

D: TRBD1
V: TRBV10-3
size: .
J: TRBJ1-6
CDR3: CAIRIGQGDNSPLHF
DNA: TGTGCCATTCGAATAGGACAGGGTGATAATTCACCCCTCCACTTT

D: .
V: TRBV7-2
size: few
J: TRBJ1-5
CDR3: CASSFNNQPQHF
DNA: TGTGCCAGCAGCTTTAACAATCAGCCCCAGCATTTT

D: .
V: TRBV29-1
size: few
J: TRBJ2-1
CDR3: CSVRRLADEQFF
DNA: TGCAGCGTTCGACGGCTCGCTGATGAGCAGTTCTTC

D: TRBD2
V: TRBV2
size: .
J: TRBJ2-3
CDR3: CASSDGTSGTDTQYF
DNA: TGTGCCAGCAGTGATGGGACTAGCGGTACAGATACGCAGTATTTT

D: .
V: TRBV6-1
size: .
J: TRBJ1-6
CDR3: CASSEAIARGAYNSPLHF
DNA: TGTGCCAGCAGTGAAGCGATAGCCCGGGGCGCCTATAATTCACCCCTCCACTTT

D: .
V: TRBV6-5
size: .
J: TRBJ1-5
CDR3: CASKADYSNQPQHF
DNA: TGTGCCAGCAAGGCCGATTATAGCAATCAGCCCCAGCATTTT

D: TRBD2
V: TRBV20-1
size: few
J: TRBJ2-3
CDR3: CSAKRDYDTDTQYF
DNA: TGCAGTGCTAAAAGGGACTATGACACAGATACGCAGTATTTT